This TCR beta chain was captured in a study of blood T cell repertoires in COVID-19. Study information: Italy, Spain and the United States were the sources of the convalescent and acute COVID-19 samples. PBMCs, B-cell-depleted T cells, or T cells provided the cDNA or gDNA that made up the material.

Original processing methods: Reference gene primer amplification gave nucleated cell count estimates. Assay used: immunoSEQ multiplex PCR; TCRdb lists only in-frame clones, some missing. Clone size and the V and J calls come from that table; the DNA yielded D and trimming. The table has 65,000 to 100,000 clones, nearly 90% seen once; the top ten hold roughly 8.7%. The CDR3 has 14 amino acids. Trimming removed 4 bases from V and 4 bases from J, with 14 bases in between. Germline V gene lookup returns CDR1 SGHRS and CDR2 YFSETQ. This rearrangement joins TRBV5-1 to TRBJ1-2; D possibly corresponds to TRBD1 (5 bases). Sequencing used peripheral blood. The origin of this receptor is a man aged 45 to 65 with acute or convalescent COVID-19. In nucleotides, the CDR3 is TGCGCCAGCAGCCCAGGCGGGGGGACCTATGGCTACACCTTC. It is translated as CASSPGGGTYGYTF.